A single sample is the source of the 23 T cell receptor beta chains below, sequenced in a study of blood T cell repertoires in COVID-19. Profiling relied on immunoSEQ multiplex PCR, and the TCRdb table lists in-frame clones only, not all of them. The data hold 150,000 to 200,000 clones, with around 78% observed a single time. Sequencing used peripheral blood. These TCRs come from a woman aged 80 or older with active or convalescent COVID-19.

The chain has TRBV18 and TRBJ2-1; D is uncertain. Trimming pared 8 bases from V and 0 bases from J, leaving 8 bases between. Per germline, CDR1 KGHSH and CDR2 LQKENI. This CDR3 is 13 amino acids long. The CDR3 region has the DNA TGTGCCAGCCGAGGTCCCTCCTACAATGAGCAGTTCTTC. It translates to CASRGPSYNEQFF.

V is TRBV27 and J is TRBJ1-5; 7 bases fit TRBD1. The germline gives CDR1 MNHEY, CDR2 SMNVEV (reference sequence). Losses at the gene ends were 5 bases for V and 1 base for J; bases not matched to a gene: 5. This CDR3 has 15 residues. The DNA of the CDR3 is TGTGCCAGCAGTAAAGAGGGGGCGAGCAATCAGCCCCAGCATTTT. Protein: CASSKEGASNQPQHF.

The rearrangement joins TRBV6-5 to TRBJ1-5; 10 nucleotides agree with TRBD1. The CDR3 covers 16 residues. CDR1 is MNHEY and CDR2 is SVGAGI in the germline V gene. The V segment lost 6 bases and the J segment 0 bases; nucleotides outside the gene matches: 5. The CDR3 DNA reads as TGTGCCAGCAGGTACGGGACAGGGGATAGCAATCAGCCCCAGCATTTT. As protein: CASRYGTGDSNQPQHF.

The chain links TRBV7-3 to TRBJ2-3, with 8 nucleotides matching TRBD2. The CDR3 consists of 13 residues. Germline CDR1 is SGHTA and CDR2 is FQGTGA. The V segment lost 3 bases and the J segment 5 bases; nucleotides outside the gene matches: 1. The CDR3 loop is CASSFRGGDTQYF. In nucleotides, the CDR3 is TGTGCCAGCAGCTTTCGGGGGGGAGATACGCAGTATTTT.

The chain couples TRBV6-5 to TRBJ2-5; 9 bases are a match to TRBD1. After removal of 7 bases from V and 7 bases from J, the junction contained 10 bases not matched to a gene. Germline loops: CDR1 MNHEY, CDR2 SVGAGI. The CDR3 runs to 14 residues. The CDR3 is CASIPTGGAVTQYF. Here the CDR3 DNA reads TGTGCCAGCATCCCGACAGGGGGGGCGGTGACCCAGTACTTC.

J is TRBJ2-7 and V is TRBV12-3 or TRBV12-4, with 7 positions matching TRBD1. The CDR3 loop spans 12 amino acids. V shed 8 bases, J shed 3 bases, and the junction held 4 bases outside the gene matches. The DNA of the CDR3 is TGTGCCAGCCGACAGGGTAACTACGAGCAGTACTTC. Translating it yields CASRQGNYEQYF.

The chain joins TRBV7-9 to TRBJ1-2; 8 positions agree with TRBD1. Germline V gene data show CDR1 as SEHNR and CDR2 as FQNEAQ (reference sequence). This CDR3 comprises 15 residues. V lost 5 bases, J lost 0 bases, and 5 bases stayed unmatched. In DNA form, the CDR3 reads TGTGCCAGCAGCACCTGGACAGGGTCTAACTATGGCTACACCTTC. This codes for CASSTWTGSNYGYTF.

The V gene is TRBV7-2, the J gene TRBJ1-3; perhaps TRBD1 as D (6 bases). The CDR3 runs 14 residues. Germline values: CDR1 SGHTA, CDR2 FQGNSA. The V and J ends lost 5 bases and 4 bases respectively, with 12 bases between them. The CDR3 region has the DNA TGTGCCAGCAGCCTGCTGGGGGCGGGAAACACCATATATTTT. The encoded protein is CASSLLGAGNTIYF. The full variable domain, completed using reference TRBV7-2 and TRBJ1-3, is GAGVSQSPSNKVTEKGKDVELRCDPISGHTALYWYRQSLGQGLEFLIYFQGNSAPDKSGLPSDRFSAERTGGSVSTLTIQRTQQEDSAVYLCASSLLGAGNTIYFGEGSWLTVV.

This chain joins TRBV13 and TRBJ2-7, with D unresolved. The CDR3 is made up of 12 amino acids. The germline V and J ends were trimmed by 5 bases and 2 bases, with 7 bases remaining between them. Germline lookup yields CDR1 PRHDT and CDR2 FYEKMQ (reference sequence). The CDR3 DNA reads TGTGCCAGCAGCCGCGGAGCCTACGAGCAGTACTTC. Amino acid sequence: CASSRGAYEQYF.

The genes are TRBV18 and TRBJ1-1, with a tentative D call TRBD1 (5 bases). This CDR3 is built from 14 residues. CDR1 and CDR2 from the germline V gene are KGHSH and LQKENI. V lost 5 bases and J 2 bases, leaving 12 bases between the germline ends. In nucleotides, the CDR3 is TGTGCCAGCTCAACCGGGCAGGGCAACACTGAAGCTTTCTTT. Translated: CASSTGQGNTEAFF.

For this clone: Other DNA sequences in this specimen translate into the identical CDR3. The rearrangement links TRBV6-5 to TRBJ1-5; 9 bases line up with TRBD1. V lost 6 bases and J lost 6; bases outside the gene matches: 3. The germline CDR1 and CDR2 sequences are MNHEY and SVGAGI. This CDR3 is built from 13 residues. The CDR3 DNA sequence: TGTGCCAGCAGGGGACAGGGAGGTCAGCCCCAGCATTTT. This codes for CASRGQGGQPQHF.

CDR3 sequence reads: CASSSHREYGYTF. DNA of the CDR3: TGTGCCAGCAGCTCCCACAGGGAATATGGCTACACCTTC. This chain connects TRBV11-2 to TRBJ1-2, with a weak D call TRBD1 (6 bases). The CDR3 runs 13 residues. With 4 bases removed from V and 5 bases from J, the gap between germline ends came to 11 bases. CDR1 is SGHAT and CDR2 is FQNNGV in the germline V gene.

V gene TRBV7-3 combines with J gene TRBJ2-7, with 9 bases fitting TRBD1. Germline V gene data show CDR1 as SGHTA and CDR2 as FQGTGA. This CDR3 has 15 amino acids. After removal of 2 bases from V and 1 base from J, the junction contained 3 bases not matched to a gene. CDR3 nucleotides: TGTGCCAGCAGCTTATCTGGACAGGGGTCCTACGAGCAGTACTTC. Translation gives CASSLSGQGSYEQYF.

The V call is TRBV3-1 (or the pseudogene TRBV3-2), the J call TRBJ2-3; 8 nucleotides match TRBD1. Germline CDR1 LGHDT, CDR2 YNNKEL (reference sequence). The CDR3 length is 15 residues. Trimming removed 7 bases from V and 3 bases from J; junction bases left unmatched: 9. CDR3 in DNA: TGTGCCAGCATGCCAGGGGGCAGGCGGACAGATACGCAGTATTTT. It specifies CASMPGGRRTDTQYF.

This chain connects TRBV14 to TRBJ2-5; D uncertain. The CDR3 length is 13 residues. V lost 0 bases to trimming and J lost 5 bases, with 7 bases between them. In germline, CDR1 is SGHDN, CDR2 FVKESK. CDR3 in DNA: TGTGCCAGCAGCCAAGATCCGAGGGAGACCCAGTACTTC. The encoded protein is CASSQDPRETQYF.

V gene TRBV3-1 (or the pseudogene TRBV3-2) combines with J gene TRBJ2-2; a possible D gene is TRBD1 (5 bases). This CDR3 spans 16 amino acids. Germline CDR1 reads LGHDT; CDR2 reads YNNKEL (reference sequence). The V end lost 5 bases, the J end lost 0 bases, and 13 bases lay between the germline ends. CDR3 in DNA: TGTGCCAGCAGCTACGGTGGGGCAGCGAACACCGGGGAGCTGTTTTTT. Amino acid sequence: CASSYGGAANTGELFF.

Comments on this clone: The junction does not match germline at one end; this may be a read error. V usage is TRBV7-7 and J usage is TRBJ2-5; TRBD1 agrees at 7 bases. This CDR3 contains 14 residues. CDR1 SSHAT and CDR2 FNYEAQ come from the germline V gene (reference sequence). CDR3 amino acids: CASSSTGNQETQYF. The CDR3 region has the DNA TGTGCTAGCAGCTCGACAGGGAACCAAGAGACCCAGTACTTC.

The chain is built from TRBV9 and TRBJ1-6; D possibly corresponds to TRBD1 (6 bases). In germline, CDR1 is SGDLS, CDR2 YYNGEE. V lost 3 bases and J lost 6, with 10 bases in between. The CDR3 consists of 14 residues. The CDR3 DNA is TGTGCCAGCAGCGCAACAGGGTTTAATTCACCCCTCCACTTT. This encodes CASSATGFNSPLHF.

The rearrangement links TRBV6-5 to TRBJ2-6; D is undetermined. This CDR3 has 15 residues. The V end lost 7 bases, the J end lost 3 bases, and 13 bases lay between the germline ends. CDR1 is MNHEY, CDR2 SVGAGI, per germline. DNA of the CDR3: TGTGCCAGCAAAAGCGTCGTAGTTGGGGCCAACGTCCTGACTTTC. As protein: CASKSVVVGANVLTF.

This rearrangement joins TRBV5-4 to TRBJ2-5; D is possibly TRBD1 (6 bases). V was shortened by 1 base and J by 2 bases, with 15 bases between the two germline ends. This CDR3 spans 16 amino acids. Germline V CDR1 and CDR2: SGHNT, YYREEE (reference sequence). CDR3 sequence (DNA): TGTGCCAGCAGCTTGTTTCTGGGGGCGAGGCAAGAGACCCAGTACTTC. This encodes CASSLFLGARQETQYF. Using reference TRBV5-4 and TRBJ2-5 for the parts outside the CDR3, the full variable domain is ETGVTQSPTHLIKTRGQQVTLRCSSQSGHNTVSWYQQALGQGPQFIFQYYREEENGRGNFPPRFSGLQFPNYSSELNVNALELDDSALYLCASSLFLGARQETQYFGPGTRLLVL.

This sequence joins TRBV5-6 and TRBJ1-1; 10 bases match TRBD1. The CDR3 is 15 amino acids. Germline V lookup: CDR1 SGHDT, CDR2 YYEEEE. V lost 4 bases and J lost 2; bases outside the gene matches: 5. The CDR3 nucleotides read TGTGCCAGCAGCCTTTGGACAGGGGGAAACACTGAAGCTTTCTTT. This gives the protein CASSLWTGGNTEAFF.

A single count supports this clone. The chain has TRBV28 and TRBJ2-7; the match to TRBD1 covers 9 bases. Germline-derived CDR1 and CDR2 are MDHEN and SYDVKM. This CDR3 contains 18 residues. The ends lost 7 bases at V and 2 bases at J; junction bases unmatched: 18. Here the CDR3 reads CASTLRRDRVYRTYEQYF. CDR3 sequence (DNA): TGTGCCAGCACTCTCCGCCGGGACAGGGTATACCGAACCTACGAGCAGTACTTC.

V is TRBV19 and J is TRBJ1-1; TRBD1 aligns across 7 bases. The CDR3 is 14 amino acids. Trimming at V came to 9 bases and at J to 6 bases, leaving 13 bases not matched to a gene. The V gene's germline CDR1 is LNHDA and CDR2 SQIVND (reference sequence). The CDR3 nucleotides read TGTGCCAGCAGACACCGGGACAGTATGGCTGAAGCTTTCTTT. Amino acid sequence: CASRHRDSMAEAFF.